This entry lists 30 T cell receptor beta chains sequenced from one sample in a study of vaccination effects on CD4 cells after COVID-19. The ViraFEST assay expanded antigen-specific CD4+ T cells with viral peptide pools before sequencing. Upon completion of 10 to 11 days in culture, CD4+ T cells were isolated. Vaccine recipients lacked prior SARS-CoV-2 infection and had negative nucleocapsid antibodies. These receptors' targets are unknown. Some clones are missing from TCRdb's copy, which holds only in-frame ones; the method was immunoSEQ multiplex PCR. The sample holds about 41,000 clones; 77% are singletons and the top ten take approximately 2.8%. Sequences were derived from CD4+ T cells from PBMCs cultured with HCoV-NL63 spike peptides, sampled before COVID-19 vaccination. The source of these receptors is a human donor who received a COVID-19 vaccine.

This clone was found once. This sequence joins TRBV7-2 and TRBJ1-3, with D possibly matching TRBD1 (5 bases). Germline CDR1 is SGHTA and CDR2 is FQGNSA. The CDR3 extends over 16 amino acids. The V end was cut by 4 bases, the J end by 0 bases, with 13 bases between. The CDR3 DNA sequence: TGTGCCAGCAGCTCCGCAGGGTCCAGCTCTGGAAACACCATATATTTT. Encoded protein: CASSSAGSSSGNTIYF.

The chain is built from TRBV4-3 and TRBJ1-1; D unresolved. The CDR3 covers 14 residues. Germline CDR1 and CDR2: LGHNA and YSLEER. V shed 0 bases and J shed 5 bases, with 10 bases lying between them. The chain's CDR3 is CASSQEGPMTEAFF. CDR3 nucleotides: TGCGCCAGCAGCCAAGAAGGGCCAATGACTGAAGCTTTCTTT.

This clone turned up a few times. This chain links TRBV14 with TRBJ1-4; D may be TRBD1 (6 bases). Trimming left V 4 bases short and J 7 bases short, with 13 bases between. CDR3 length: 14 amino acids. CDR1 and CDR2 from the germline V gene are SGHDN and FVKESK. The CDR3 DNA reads TGTGCCAGCAGCCCCGGCAAGGGGGGTGAAAAACTGTTTTTT. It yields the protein CASSPGKGGEKLFF.

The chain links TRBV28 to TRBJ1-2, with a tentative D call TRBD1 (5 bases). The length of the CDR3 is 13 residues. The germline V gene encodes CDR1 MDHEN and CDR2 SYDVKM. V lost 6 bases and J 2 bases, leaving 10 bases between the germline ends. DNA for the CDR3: TGTGCCAGCAGGCTTGGGGGAAACTATGGCTACACCTTC. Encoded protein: CASRLGGNYGYTF.

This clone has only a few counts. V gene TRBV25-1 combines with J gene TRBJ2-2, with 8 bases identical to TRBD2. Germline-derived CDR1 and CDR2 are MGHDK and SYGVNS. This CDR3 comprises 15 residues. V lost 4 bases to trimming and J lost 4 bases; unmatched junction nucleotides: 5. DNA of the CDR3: TGTGCCAGCAGTGGCGGGGGGTCCCTCACCGGGGAGCTGTTTTTT. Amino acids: CASSGGGSLTGELFF.

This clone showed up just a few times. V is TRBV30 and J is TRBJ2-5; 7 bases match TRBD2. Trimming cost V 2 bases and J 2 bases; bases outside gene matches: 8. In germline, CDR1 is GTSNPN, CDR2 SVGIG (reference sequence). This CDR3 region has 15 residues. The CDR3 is CAWSRPAGIQETQYF. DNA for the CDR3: TGTGCCTGGAGTCGACCAGCGGGGATACAAGAGACCCAGTACTTC.

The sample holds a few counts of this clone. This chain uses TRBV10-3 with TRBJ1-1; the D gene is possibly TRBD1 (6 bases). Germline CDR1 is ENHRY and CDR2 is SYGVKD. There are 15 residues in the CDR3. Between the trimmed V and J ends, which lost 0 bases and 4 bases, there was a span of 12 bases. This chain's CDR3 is CAISESLGGGTEAFF. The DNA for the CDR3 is TGTGCCATCAGTGAGTCTTTGGGGGGCGGCACTGAAGCTTTCTTT.

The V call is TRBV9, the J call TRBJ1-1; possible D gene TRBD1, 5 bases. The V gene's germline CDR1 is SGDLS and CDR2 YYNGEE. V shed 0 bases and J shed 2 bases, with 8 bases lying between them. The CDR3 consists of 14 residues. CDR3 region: CASSVVTENTEAFF. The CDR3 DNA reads TGTGCCAGCAGCGTAGTGACAGAAAACACTGAAGCTTTCTTT.

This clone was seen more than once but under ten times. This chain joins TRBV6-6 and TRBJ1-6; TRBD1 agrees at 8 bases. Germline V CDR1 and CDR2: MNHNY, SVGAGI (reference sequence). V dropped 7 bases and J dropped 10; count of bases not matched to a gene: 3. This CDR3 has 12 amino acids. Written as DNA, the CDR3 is TGTGCCAGCACTAGACAGGGGTCACCCCTCCACTTT. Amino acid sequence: CASTRQGSPLHF.

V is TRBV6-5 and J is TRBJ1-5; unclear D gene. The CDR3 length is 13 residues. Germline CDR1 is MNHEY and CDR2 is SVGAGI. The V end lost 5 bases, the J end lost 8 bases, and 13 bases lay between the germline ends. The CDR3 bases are TGTGCCAGCAGTACCAACCGTAGAGAGCCCCAGCATTTT. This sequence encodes CASSTNRREPQHF.

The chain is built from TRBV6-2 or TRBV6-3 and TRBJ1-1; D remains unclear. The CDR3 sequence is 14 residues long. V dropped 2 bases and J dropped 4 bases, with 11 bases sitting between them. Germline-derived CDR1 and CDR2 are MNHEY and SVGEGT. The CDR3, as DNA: TGTGCCAGCAGTTACATGACGCGGGGCACTGAAGCTTTCTTT. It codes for CASSYMTRGTEAFF.

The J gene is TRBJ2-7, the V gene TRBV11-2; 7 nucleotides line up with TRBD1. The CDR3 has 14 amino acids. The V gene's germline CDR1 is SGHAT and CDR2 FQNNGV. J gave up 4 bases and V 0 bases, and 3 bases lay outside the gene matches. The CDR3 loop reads CASSLERGQYEQYV. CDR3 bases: TGTGCCAGCAGCTTAGAAAGGGGGCAATACGAGCAGTACGTC.

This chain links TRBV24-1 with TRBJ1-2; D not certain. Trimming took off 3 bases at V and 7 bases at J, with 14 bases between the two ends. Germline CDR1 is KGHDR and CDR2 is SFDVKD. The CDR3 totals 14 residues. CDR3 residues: CATSDEVGGSGYTF. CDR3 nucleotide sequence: TGTGCCACCAGTGATGAGGTGGGTGGGTCTGGCTACACCTTC.

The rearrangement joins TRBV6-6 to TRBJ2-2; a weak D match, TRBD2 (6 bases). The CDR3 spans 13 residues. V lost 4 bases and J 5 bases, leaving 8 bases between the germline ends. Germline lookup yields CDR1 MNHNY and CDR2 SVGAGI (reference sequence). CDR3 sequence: CASSSEGTGELFF. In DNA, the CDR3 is TGTGCCAGCAGTTCGGAGGGGACCGGGGAGCTGTTTTTT.

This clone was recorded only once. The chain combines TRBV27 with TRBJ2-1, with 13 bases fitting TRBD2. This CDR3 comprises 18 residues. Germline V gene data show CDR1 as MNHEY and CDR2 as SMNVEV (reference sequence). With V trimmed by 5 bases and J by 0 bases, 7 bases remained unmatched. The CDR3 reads CASSLGLAGASSYNEQFF. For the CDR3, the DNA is TGTGCCAGCAGTCTCGGACTAGCGGGGGCGAGCTCCTACAATGAGCAGTTCTTC.

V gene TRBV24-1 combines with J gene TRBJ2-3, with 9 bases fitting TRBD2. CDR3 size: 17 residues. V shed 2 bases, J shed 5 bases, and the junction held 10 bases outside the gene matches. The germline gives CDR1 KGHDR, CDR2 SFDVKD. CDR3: CATSDWVAGVIGDTQYF. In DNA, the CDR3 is TGTGCCACCAGTGATTGGGTAGCGGGGGTAATAGGAGATACGCAGTATTTT.

The CDR3 sequence: CASSPGTSGTVAQFF. CDR3 coding DNA: TGTGCCAGCAGTCCCGGGACTAGCGGGACGGTAGCTCAGTTCTTC. The chain carries TRBV28 and TRBJ2-1; 13 bases match TRBD2. The CDR3 is made up of 15 amino acids. CDR1 and CDR2 (germline): MDHEN, SYDVKM. Trimming removed 5 bases from V and 13 bases from J; junction bases left unmatched: 11.

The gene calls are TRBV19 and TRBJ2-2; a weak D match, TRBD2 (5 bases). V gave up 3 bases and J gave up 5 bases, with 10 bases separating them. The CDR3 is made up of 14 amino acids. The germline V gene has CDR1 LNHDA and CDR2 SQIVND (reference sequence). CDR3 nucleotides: TGTGCCAGTAGTATTTCCGGGGTGACCGGGGAGCTGTTTTTT. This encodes CASSISGVTGELFF.

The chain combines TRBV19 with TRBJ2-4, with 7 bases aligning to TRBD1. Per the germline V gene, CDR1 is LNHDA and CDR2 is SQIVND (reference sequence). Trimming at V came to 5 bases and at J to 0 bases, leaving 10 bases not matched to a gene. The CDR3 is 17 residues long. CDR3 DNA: TGTGCCAGTAGTTTACGGGGACAGAACTTAGCCAAAAACATTCAGTACTTC. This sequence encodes CASSLRGQNLAKNIQYF.

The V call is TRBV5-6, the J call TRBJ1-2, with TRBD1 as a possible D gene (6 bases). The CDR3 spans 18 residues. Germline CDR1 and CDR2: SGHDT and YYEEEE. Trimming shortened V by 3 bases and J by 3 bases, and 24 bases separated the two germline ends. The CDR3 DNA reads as TGTGCCAGCAGCTCGCCATATGGGGGGGACACCTATTACTATGGCTACACCTTC. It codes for CASSSPYGGDTYYYGYTF.

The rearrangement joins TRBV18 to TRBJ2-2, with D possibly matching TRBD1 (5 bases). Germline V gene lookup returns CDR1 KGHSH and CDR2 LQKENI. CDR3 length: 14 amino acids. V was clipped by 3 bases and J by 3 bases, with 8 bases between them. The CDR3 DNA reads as TGTGCCAGCTCACCCCAGGGTGACACCGGGGAGCTGTTTTTT. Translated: CASSPQGDTGELFF.

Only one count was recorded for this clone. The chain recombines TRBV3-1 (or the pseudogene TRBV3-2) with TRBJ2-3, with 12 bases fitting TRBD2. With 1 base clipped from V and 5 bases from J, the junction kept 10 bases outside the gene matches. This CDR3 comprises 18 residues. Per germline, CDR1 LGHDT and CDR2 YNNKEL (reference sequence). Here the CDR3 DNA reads TGTGCCAGCAGCCAAGTGTGGCTAGCGGGGGGGCGGGTAGATACGCAGTATTTT. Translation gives CASSQVWLAGGRVDTQYF.

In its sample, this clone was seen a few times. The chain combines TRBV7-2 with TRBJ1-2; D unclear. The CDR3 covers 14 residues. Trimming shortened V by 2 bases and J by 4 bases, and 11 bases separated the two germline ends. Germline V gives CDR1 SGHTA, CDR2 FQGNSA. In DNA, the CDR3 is TGTGCCAGCAGCTTACGGTCTTCTCTCTATGGCTACACCTTC. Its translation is CASSLRSSLYGYTF.

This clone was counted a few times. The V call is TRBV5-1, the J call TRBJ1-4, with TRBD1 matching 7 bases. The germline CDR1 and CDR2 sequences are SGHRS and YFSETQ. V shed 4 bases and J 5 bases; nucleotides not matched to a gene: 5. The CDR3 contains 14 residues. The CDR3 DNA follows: TGCGCCAGCAGCGGACAGGCGGAAAATGAAAAACTGTTTTTT. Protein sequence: CASSGQAENEKLFF.

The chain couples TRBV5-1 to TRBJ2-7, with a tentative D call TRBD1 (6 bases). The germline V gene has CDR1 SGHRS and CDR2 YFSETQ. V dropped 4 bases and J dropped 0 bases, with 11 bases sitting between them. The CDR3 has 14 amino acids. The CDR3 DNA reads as TGCGCCAGCAGCGCCTGGACAGTCTCCTACGAGCAGTACGTC. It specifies CASSAWTVSYEQYV.

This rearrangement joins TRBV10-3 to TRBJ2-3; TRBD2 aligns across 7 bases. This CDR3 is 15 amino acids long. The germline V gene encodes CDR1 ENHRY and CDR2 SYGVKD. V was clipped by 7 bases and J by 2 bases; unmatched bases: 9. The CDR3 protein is CAIKGVAGATDTQYF. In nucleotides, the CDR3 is TGTGCCATCAAAGGTGTGGCGGGAGCCACAGATACGCAGTATTTT.

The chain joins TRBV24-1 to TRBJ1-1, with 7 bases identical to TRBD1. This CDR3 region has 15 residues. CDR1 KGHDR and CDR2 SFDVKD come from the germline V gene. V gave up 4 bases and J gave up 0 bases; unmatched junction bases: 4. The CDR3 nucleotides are TGTGCCACCAGTGACTCGACAGGGATGAACACTGAAGCTTTCTTT. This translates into CATSDSTGMNTEAFF.

In DNA form, the CDR3 reads TGTGCCAGCAGCCAAGATCAGCAGCGGGGCTACACCTTC. Residues: CASSQDQQRGYTF. This chain connects TRBV14 to TRBJ1-2; D gene uncertain. The V and J ends lost 0 bases and 8 bases respectively, with 10 bases between them. Germline loops: CDR1 SGHDN, CDR2 FVKESK. CDR3 length equals 13 residues.

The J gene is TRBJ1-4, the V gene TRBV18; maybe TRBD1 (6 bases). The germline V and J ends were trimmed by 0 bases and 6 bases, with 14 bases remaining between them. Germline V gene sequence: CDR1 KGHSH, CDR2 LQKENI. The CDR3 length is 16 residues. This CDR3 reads CASSPPRSSGDEKLFF. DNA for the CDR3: TGTGCCAGCTCACCACCGCGATCGTCAGGGGATGAAAAACTGTTTTTT.

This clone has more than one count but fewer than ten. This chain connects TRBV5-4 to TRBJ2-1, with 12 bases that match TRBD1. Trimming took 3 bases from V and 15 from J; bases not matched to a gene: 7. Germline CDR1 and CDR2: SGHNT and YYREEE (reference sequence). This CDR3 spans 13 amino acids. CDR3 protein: CASSSGQGAYRFF. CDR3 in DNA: TGTGCCAGCAGCTCGGGACAGGGGGCTTATCGGTTCTTC.